A selection of T cell receptor beta chains follows, all from one sample in a study of T cells in narcolepsy. Only in-frame clones appear in the TCRdb table, and some are missing; sequencing was by immunoSEQ multiplex PCR. Altogether tens of thousands of clones are present, roughly four fifths being singletons, with the ten largest covering about 1.5%. Sequences were obtained from memory (CD45RA-) CD4+ T cells from blood. Receptor source: a human donor in good health. The CDR3 runs from the conserved cysteine through the conserved F or W. Fields, in order: CDR3 length, clone size, D gene, V gene, J gene, CDR3 protein, CDR3 DNA. D genes are given only for firm matches. Where a row states a size, it is once, few, many or the class of an expanded clone; other rows omit it.

>16|.|.|TRBV14|TRBJ2-2
CASSLQSGLGAGELFF
TGTGCCAGCAGCCTCCAATCGGGACTGGGGGCCGGGGAGCTGTTTTTT
>15|.|.|TRBV7-9|TRBJ2-1
CASSSGLSVSDEQFF
TGTGCCAGCAGCTCAGGACTTAGCGTTTCCGATGAGCAGTTCTTC
>13|.|.|TRBV5-6|TRBJ1-2
CASSLVQNYGYTF
TGTGCCAGCAGCTTAGTACAGAACTATGGCTACACCTTC
>12|.|.|TRBV7-6|TRBJ2-1
CASSYTPYEQFF
TGTGCCAGCAGCTACACACCGTATGAGCAGTTCTTC
>15|.|TRBD1|TRBV5-1|TRBJ2-5
CASRPMTGGEETQYF
TGCGCCAGCAGACCAATGACAGGGGGCGAAGAGACCCAGTACTTC
>17|.|TRBD1|TRBV5-6|TRBJ2-6
CASYLPGQSSGANVLTF
TGTGCCAGCTACTTACCGGGACAGAGCTCTGGGGCCAACGTCCTGACTTTC
>15|.|TRBD1|TRBV6-5|TRBJ1-2
CASSYRGQGSYGYTF
TGTGCCAGCAGTTACCGCGGACAGGGATCCTATGGCTACACCTTC
>14|.|.|TRBV19|TRBJ1-2
CASSPPRGARGYTF
TGTGCCAGTAGTCCGCCGAGGGGGGCGCGTGGCTACACCTTC
>17|.|.|TRBV21-1|TRBJ1-5
CASRSDLATLHHQPQHF
TGTGCCAGCAGAAGCGATCTAGCTACATTGCATCATCAGCCCCAGCATTTT
>14|.|.|TRBV5-8|TRBJ1-3
CASSLGRLGNTIYF
TGTGCCAGCAGCTTGGGGCGGTTGGGGAACACCATATATTTT
>13|.|.|TRBV19|TRBJ1-5
CASNKQEYQPQHF
TGTGCCAGTAACAAACAGGAATATCAGCCCCAGCATTTT
>12|.|.|TRBV12-5|TRBJ2-2
CASGPAPGELFF
TGTGCTAGTGGGCCAGCACCCGGGGAGCTGTTTTTT
>15|once|TRBD2|TRBV29-1|TRBJ2-7
CSVAGGRADGYEQYF
TGCAGCGTTGCGGGGGGGCGGGCGGACGGGTACGAGCAGTACTTC
>15|once|.|TRBV6-5|TRBJ2-3
CASREPGLSTDTQYF
TGTGCCAGCAGGGAGCCGGGTCTCAGCACAGATACGCAGTATTTT
>13|.|TRBD1|TRBV7-3|TRBJ1-2
CASSWTGEGGYTF
TGTGCCAGCAGCTGGACAGGGGAAGGGGGCTACACCTTC
>16|.|TRBD2|TRBV6-5|TRBJ2-5
CASSYSAGVGRETQYF
TGTGCCAGCAGTTACTCAGCGGGAGTAGGGAGAGAGACCCAGTACTTC
>13|.|TRBD1|TRBV6-6|TRBJ1-4
CASKGTGLEKLFF
TGTGCCAGCAAGGGGACAGGGTTGGAAAAACTGTTTTTT
>13|.|.|TRBV2|TRBJ2-1
CASTRGYYNEQFF
TGTGCCAGCACAAGGGGATACTATAATGAGCAGTTCTTC
>16|.|.|TRBV21-1|TRBJ1-5
CASSMNRGYSNQPQHF
TGTGCCAGCAGCATGAACAGGGGCTATAGCAATCAGCCCCAGCATTTT
>15|few|.|TRBV9|TRBJ1-4
CASSGPGTRNEKLFF
TGTGCCAGCAGCGGCCCTGGGACAAGAAATGAAAAACTGTTTTTT
>15|.|TRBD1|TRBV28|TRBJ2-6
CASREQGAGANVLTF
TGTGCCAGCAGGGAACAGGGGGCTGGGGCCAACGTCCTGACTTTC
>15|.|.|TRBV7-2|TRBJ1-2
CASTSGVRTGYGYTF
TGTGCCAGCACCTCAGGGGTACGAACTGGCTATGGCTACACCTTC
>17|once|TRBD1|TRBV19|TRBJ1-1
CASSQLGAGGPSTEAFF
TGTGCCAGTAGTCAATTAGGGGCAGGGGGCCCTAGCACTGAAGCTTTCTTT
>16|.|.|TRBV7-6|TRBJ1-3
CASSLGRRFSGNTIYF
TGTGCCAGCAGCTTAGGAAGGCGATTCTCTGGAAACACCATATATTTT
>11|.|.|TRBV7-2|TRBJ2-5
CASSLSETQYF
TGTGCCAGCAGCTTATCCGAGACCCAGTACTTC
>11|.|.|TRBV20-1|TRBJ1-2
CSAKTNYGYTF
TGCAGTGCTAAAACCAACTATGGCTACACCTTC
>15|.|TRBD1|TRBV7-3|TRBJ1-2
CASSFGQGNDYGYTF
TGTGCCAGCAGCTTTGGACAGGGCAATGATTATGGCTACACCTTC
>15|.|TRBD2|TRBV7-2|TRBJ2-1
CASSLGGGANNEQFF
TGTGCCAGCAGCTTAGGCGGGGGGGCCAACAATGAGCAGTTCTTC
>17|once|.|TRBV19|TRBJ1-2
CASREGTAAPSNYGYTF
TGTGCCAGTAGAGAGGGAACAGCGGCCCCCTCTAACTATGGCTACACCTTC
>15|few|TRBD1|TRBV10-3|TRBJ1-1
CAITSQGGGNTEAFF
TGTGCCATCACCTCCCAGGGGGGAGGTAACACTGAAGCTTTCTTT
>18|.|.|TRBV11-3|TRBJ2-2
CASSDREAGDVDTGELFF
TGTGCCAGCAGTGATCGCGAAGCAGGAGACGTCGACACCGGGGAGCTGTTTTTT
>15|.|TRBD1|TRBV12-5|TRBJ2-3
CASGPTGGEADTQYF
TGTGCTAGTGGCCCGACAGGGGGCGAAGCAGATACGCAGTATTTT
>11|.|.|TRBV29-1|TRBJ1-2
CSARGGDGYTF
TGCAGCGCCCGGGGCGGGGATGGCTACACCTTC
>16|.|.|TRBV14|TRBJ2-1
CASSQDPPPSYNEQFF
TGTGCCAGCAGCCAAGATCCCCCTCCCTCCTACAATGAGCAGTTCTTC
>14|once|TRBD1|TRBV18|TRBJ2-7
CASSPPGGRVEQYF
TGTGCCAGCTCACCTCCAGGGGGCCGGGTCGAGCAGTACTTC
>15|once|.|TRBV11-2|TRBJ1-2
CASSLNSGVNYGYTF
TGTGCCAGCAGCTTAAATTCAGGGGTGAACTATGGCTACACCTTC
>15|.|.|TRBV7-3|TRBJ2-3
CASSSTGVGPDTQYF
TGTGCCAGCAGCTCCACCGGGGTGGGACCAGATACGCAGTATTTT
>13|.|.|TRBV27|TRBJ2-3
CASSFTGPDTQYF
TGTGCCAGCAGTTTCACAGGTCCAGATACGCAGTATTTT
>19|.|TRBD2|TRBV9|TRBJ2-1
CASSVRGTSGLSAYNEQFF
TGTGCCAGCAGCGTCCGGGGGACTAGCGGGCTTTCAGCCTACAATGAGCAGTTCTTC
>15|.|.|TRBV2|TRBJ1-6
CASSEDGRRGTPLHF
TGTGCCAGCAGTGAAGATGGGAGGCGGGGCACACCCCTCCACTTT
>14|.|.|TRBV12-5|TRBJ2-2
CASGLGQQAGELFF
TGTGCTAGTGGTTTGGGTCAACAGGCCGGGGAGCTGTTTTTT